These 27 T cell receptor beta chains came from one sample sequenced in a study of patients and donors after allogeneic stem cell transplantation. TCRdb reprocessed the RT-PCR reads with MiXCR, giving one entry per CDR3 protein. The sample lists about a million distinct CDR3 sequences; roughly 17% were seen once. Sample: blood, either unsorted or a sorted T cell fraction (not recorded which). Every receptor here comes from a human donor who was either an allogeneic HSCT recipient or a stem cell or donor lymphocyte infusion donor (not recorded which). It is not recorded whose cells these are; they may come from a transplant donor.

The chain carries TRBV7-9 and TRBJ1-5; no reliable D call. This CDR3 contains 13 residues. V was clipped by 5 bases and J by 5 bases, with 10 bases between them. Per the germline V gene, CDR1 is SEHNR and CDR2 is FQNEAQ (reference sequence). CDR3 DNA: TGTGCCAGCAGCAACGCCCAGTATCAGCCCCAGCATTTT. It yields the protein CASSNAQYQPQHF.

This clonotype was counted only a few times. V and J are TRBV13 and TRBJ2-2, with D perhaps TRBD1 (5 bases). The CDR3 extends over 14 amino acids. Germline V CDR1 and CDR2: PRHDT, FYEKMQ (reference sequence). Trimming removed 5 bases from V and 10 bases from J, with 17 bases in between. In DNA, the CDR3 is TGTGCCAGCAGCCTGACAGTATATCCGAAGGAGCTGTTTTTT. Amino acids: CASSLTVYPKELFF.

At least ten counts were recorded for this clonotype. The V call is TRBV2, the J call TRBJ2-7; D remains ambiguous. This CDR3 has 12 amino acids. Trimming took 5 bases from V and 1 from J, leaving 6 bases between them. Germline lookup yields CDR1 SNHLY and CDR2 FYNNEI. CDR3 in amino acids: CASSRKSYEQYF. The CDR3 DNA reads as TGTGCCAGCAGTAGGAAATCCTACGAGCAGTACTTC. Complete variable domain (other parts from reference TRBV2 and TRBJ2-7): EPEVTQTPSHQVTQMGQEVILRCVPISNHLYFYWYRQILGQKVEFLVSFYNNEISEKSEIFDDQFSVERPDGSNFTLKIRSTKLEDSAMYFCASSRKSYEQYFGPGTRLTVT.

The V and J genes are TRBV20-1 and TRBJ2-1, with 7 nucleotides matching TRBD2. The CDR3 runs 10 residues. V shed 3 bases, J shed 13 bases, and the junction held 3 bases outside the gene matches. Germline CDR1 and CDR2: DFQATT and SNEGSKA (reference sequence). Here the CDR3 reads CSASLADQFF. The CDR3 nucleotides are TGCAGTGCTAGCCTAGCGGATCAGTTCTTC.

This clonotype was seen only a few times. This chain joins TRBV4-1 and TRBJ1-5, with TRBD1 as a possible D gene (5 bases). V lost 6 bases and J lost 5, with 20 bases in between. Per germline, CDR1 MGHRA and CDR2 YSYEKL. CDR3 size: 16 residues. The CDR3 region is CASSPSEGRLDQPQHF. In DNA, the CDR3 is TGCGCCAGCAGTCCTTCTGAGGGGAGGTTGGATCAGCCCCAGCATTTT.

The V gene is TRBV12-3 or TRBV12-4, the J gene TRBJ2-5, with 7 bases lining up with TRBD2. The CDR3 has 16 residues. V lost 7 bases and J lost 4; bases outside the gene matches: 15. This CDR3 reads CASMAPPGRFGETQYF. CDR3 coding DNA: TGTGCCAGCATGGCTCCTCCCGGGAGGTTTGGAGAGACCCAGTACTTC.

V and J are TRBV7-3 and TRBJ1-1; perhaps TRBD1 as D (6 bases). The CDR3 is 13 residues long. Germline CDR1 reads SGHTA; CDR2 reads FQGTGA. V dropped 5 bases and J dropped 8 bases, with 15 bases sitting between them. The CDR3 sequence: CASSPNPGAEAFF. The CDR3 bases are TGTGCCAGCAGCCCGAACCCAGGGGCCGAAGCTTTCTTT.

The table lists this clonotype with a few counts. The chain joins TRBV5-1 to TRBJ1-1, with 7 bases that match TRBD1. Looked up from germline, CDR1 is SGHRS and CDR2 is YFSETQ. With V trimmed by 4 bases and J by 3 bases, 6 bases remained unmatched. There are 14 residues in the CDR3. CDR3 sequence (DNA): TGCGCCAGCAGCCTCCCGGGACAGTACACTGAAGCTTTCTTT. Encoded protein: CASSLPGQYTEAFF.

This clonotype was picked up many times. V gene TRBV5-1 combines with J gene TRBJ2-3; 8 nucleotides line up with TRBD2. This CDR3 has 16 amino acids. Germline CDR1 and CDR2: SGHRS and YFSETQ. The trim removed 2 bases at V and 2 bases at J, leaving 7 bases unmatched. The chain's CDR3 is CASSFFRTSPTDTQYF. In nucleotides, the CDR3 is TGCGCCAGCAGCTTCTTCCGGACTAGCCCCACAGATACGCAGTATTTT.

With regard to this clonotype: An end of the junction does not agree with germline; a read error may underlie this. The V gene is TRBV6-1, the J gene TRBJ2-1, with 13 bases that match TRBD2. The CDR3 consists of 16 residues. Germline CDR1 MNHNS, CDR2 SASEGT. CDR3 sequence: CDSSRGLAGNYNEQFF. In DNA form, the CDR3 reads TGTGACAGCAGTAGGGGACTAGCGGGGAATTACAATGAGCAGTTCTTC.

CDR3 loop: CASSFPGLAGRITGELFF. The DNA of the CDR3 is TGTGCCAGCAGCTTTCCGGGACTAGCGGGCAGGATCACCGGGGAGCTGTTTTTT. The genes are TRBV11-1 and TRBJ2-2; 12 bases are shared with TRBD2. V lost 3 bases and J lost 4; bases outside the gene matches: 9. Germline V gene lookup returns CDR1 SGHAT and CDR2 FQDESV (reference sequence). There are 18 residues in the CDR3.

The genes are TRBV25-1 and TRBJ1-6; D gene unclear. Germline-derived CDR1 and CDR2 are MGHDK and SYGVNS. V was shortened by 7 bases and J by 0 bases, with 10 bases between the two germline ends. This CDR3 is 15 amino acids long. In DNA form, the CDR3 reads TGTGCCAGCACTAAAGAGAGCTCCTATAATTCACCCCTCCACTTT. This encodes CASTKESSYNSPLHF.

V and J are TRBV20-1 and TRBJ1-1; D might be TRBD1 (5 bases). V shed 1 base and J shed 0 bases, with 15 bases lying between them. The germline V gene encodes CDR1 DFQATT and CDR2 SNEGSKA (reference sequence). The CDR3 has 16 amino acids. This chain's CDR3 is CSARANLGGMNTEAFF. The CDR3 DNA sequence: TGCAGTGCTAGAGCAAATCTGGGGGGGATGAACACTGAAGCTTTCTTT.

This clonotype was counted at least ten times. This chain uses TRBV12-3 or TRBV12-4 with TRBJ1-1; no definite D call. V was cut by 2 bases and J by 6 bases, with 13 bases left in between. CDR3 size: 14 residues. The CDR3 DNA is TGTGCCAGCAGTTTACAGCCATGGCGGTCTGAAGCTTTCTTT. This encodes CASSLQPWRSEAFF.

V gene TRBV7-8 combines with J gene TRBJ1-5; D ambiguous. Per the germline V gene, CDR1 is SGHVS and CDR2 is FQNEAQ. Trimming stripped 5 bases from V and 0 bases from J, with 17 bases between. The CDR3 sequence is 17 residues long. The CDR3 loop is CASSPILTRNSNQPQHF. DNA of the CDR3: TGTGCCAGCAGCCCAATACTGACACGGAATAGCAATCAGCCCCAGCATTTT. The whole variable domain, remainder taken from reference TRBV7-8 and TRBJ1-5, is GAGVSQSPRYKVAKRGQDVALRCDPISGHVSLFWYQQALGQGPEFLTYFQNEAQLDKSGLPSDRFFAERPEGSVSTLKIQRTQQEDSAVYLCASSPILTRNSNQPQHFGDGTRLSIL.

This chain's CDR3 is CASSPLAGGPTGELFF. CDR3 sequence (DNA): TGTGCCAGTAGTCCACTAGCGGGAGGGCCGACCGGGGAGCTGTTTTTT. This sequence joins TRBV19 and TRBJ2-2; 13 positions agree with TRBD2. CDR1 is LNHDA and CDR2 is SQIVND in the germline V gene (reference sequence). V shed 5 bases and J 5 bases; nucleotides not matched to a gene: 5. The CDR3 runs to 16 residues.

The chain employs TRBV27 and TRBJ2-7; no definite D call. This CDR3 contains 15 residues. Trimming cost V 2 bases and J 5 bases, with 16 bases left between them. Germline CDR1 is MNHEY and CDR2 is SMNVEV (reference sequence). CDR3 protein: CASSLLRARTHEQYF. In nucleotides, the CDR3 is TGTGCCAGCAGTTTACTTAGGGCCAGGACCCACGAGCAGTACTTC.

This clonotype has a handful of counts. The chain carries TRBV20-1 and TRBJ2-1; D might be TRBD2 (6 bases). V lost 1 base to trimming and J lost 14 bases, with 12 bases between them. The CDR3 totals 11 residues. Germline CDR1 DFQATT, CDR2 SNEGSKA (reference sequence). The CDR3 sequence: CSARVLGGEFF. CDR3 DNA sequence: TGCAGTGCTAGAGTGTTGGGCGGGGAGTTCTTC.

This clonotype came up many times. The chain carries TRBV12-3 or TRBV12-4 and TRBJ2-1, with TRBD2 as a possible D gene (5 bases). V was pared by 3 bases and J by 0 bases, with 12 bases between. CDR3 length equals 16 residues. Here the CDR3 DNA reads TGTGCCAGCAGTTTTAGGGAGACAAGCTCCTACAATGAGCAGTTCTTC. Its translation: CASSFRETSSYNEQFF.

This clonotype appeared many times. The chain uses TRBV4-2 and TRBJ2-1; TRBD2 agrees at 7 bases. Germline assignment: CDR1 LGHNA and CDR2 YNFKEQ. V lost 4 bases to trimming and J lost 5 bases; unmatched junction nucleotides: 11. The CDR3 extends over 16 amino acids. Here the CDR3 DNA reads TGTGCCAGCAGCCCCAAGGTCCAGGGAGGGGACAATGAGCAGTTCTTC. It encodes CASSPKVQGGDNEQFF.

This clonotype was recorded a few times. The V and J genes are TRBV20-1 and TRBJ1-5; no definite D call. Trimming removed 2 bases at V and 4 bases at J, with 9 bases between. CDR3 length equals 13 residues. Per germline, CDR1 DFQATT and CDR2 SNEGSKA (reference sequence). The CDR3 region has the DNA TGCAGTGCTAGAACGGCGGGAAATCAGCCCCAGCATTTT. Translation gives CSARTAGNQPQHF.

This clonotype has a count of ten or more. The chain is built from TRBV18 and TRBJ1-5; D gene uncertain. Trimming took 2 bases from V and 2 from J, leaving 1 base between them. This CDR3 has 12 residues. Germline values: CDR1 KGHSH, CDR2 LQKENI. The CDR3 DNA reads as TGTGCCAGCTCACCAGGCAATCAGCCCCAGCATTTT. Protein sequence: CASSPGNQPQHF.

In its sample, this clonotype was seen a few times. V is TRBV9 and J is TRBJ2-1; TRBD2 matches 8 bases. The CDR3 runs to 15 residues. Germline V gives CDR1 SGDLS, CDR2 YYNGEE. Unmatched junction bases numbered 5, after V lost 6 bases and J lost 0 bases. The CDR3 DNA is TGTGCCAGCACCCGGGGGGGGAACTCCTACAATGAGCAGTTCTTC. The encoded protein is CASTRGGNSYNEQFF.

This clonotype came up a few times. CDR3: CASSQEGGTGVPYEQYF. The CDR3 DNA follows: TGTGCCAGCAGCCAAGAGGGGGGGACAGGGGTCCCCTACGAGCAGTACTTC. The genes are TRBV3-1 and TRBJ2-7, with 10 bases lining up with TRBD1. The CDR3 totals 17 residues. Trimming at V came to 0 bases and at J to 2 bases, leaving 7 bases not matched to a gene. Germline values: CDR1 LGHDT, CDR2 YNNKEL (reference sequence).

The chain carries TRBV6-1 and TRBJ2-7; D not certain. The V gene's germline CDR1 is MNHNS and CDR2 SASEGT. Between the trimmed V and J ends, which lost 7 bases and 0 bases, there was a span of 10 bases. This CDR3 contains 13 residues. CDR3 sequence (DNA): TGTGCCAGCAAGAGAAGGAACTCCTACGAGCAGTACTTC. The encoded protein is CASKRRNSYEQYF.

V usage is TRBV5-1 and J usage is TRBJ2-1; D perhaps matches TRBD1 (6 bases). There are 15 residues in the CDR3. Trimming stripped 6 bases from V and 0 bases from J, with 13 bases between. The germline V gene has CDR1 SGHRS and CDR2 YFSETQ. CDR3 nucleotides: TGCGCCAGCAACCCAGGACAGAGCTCCTACAATGAGCAGTTCTTC. Amino acids: CASNPGQSSYNEQFF.

CDR3 DNA sequence: TGCAGCGTAGCAACCGGGACTAGCGGGAGCCGTGAGACCCAGTACTTC. Protein product: CSVATGTSGSRETQYF. The chain is built from TRBV29-1 and TRBJ2-5; 14 bases fit TRBD2. This CDR3 is 16 amino acids long. In germline, CDR1 is SQVTM, CDR2 ANQGSEA. The V segment lost 6 bases and the J segment 5 bases; nucleotides outside the gene matches: 11.